This T cell receptor beta chain was identified during a study of blood T cell repertoires in COVID-19. In the study overall: Sites across the United States, Italy and Spain contributed samples from acute and convalescent COVID-19. PBMCs, B-cell-depleted T cells, or T cells were the source of the cDNA or gDNA that made up the material.

Assay: immunoSEQ multiplex PCR; the TCRdb copy retains only in-frame clones and omits some. The sample carries approximately 80,000 clones, about four fifths recorded once. This sequence was found in a human donor in a cohort sampled during active COVID-19. Source material: peripheral blood.

CDR3: CASSAGTSALGEQFF. The CDR3 coding sequence is TGTGCCAGCAGCGCAGGGACTAGCGCTCTTGGGGAGCAGTTCTTC. The J gene is TRBJ2-1, the V gene TRBV7-6, with 10 bases that match TRBD2. Germline CDR1 SGHVS, CDR2 FNYEAQ. CDR3 length: 15 amino acids. After removal of 5 bases from V and 10 bases from J, the junction contained 11 bases not matched to a gene.